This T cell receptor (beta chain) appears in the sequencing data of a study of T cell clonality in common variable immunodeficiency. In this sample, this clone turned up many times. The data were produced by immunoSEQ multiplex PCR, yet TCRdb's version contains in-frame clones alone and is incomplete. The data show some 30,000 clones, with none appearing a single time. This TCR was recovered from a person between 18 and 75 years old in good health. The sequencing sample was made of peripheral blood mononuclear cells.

Incomplete CDR3 DNA: TGTGCCAGTAGTGGTACAGGGGGGCATCAGCCC. This encodes CASSGTGGHQP. The entire CDR3 sequence reads CASSGTGGHQPQHF. This chain connects TRBV19 to TRBJ1-5; 8 bases map to TRBD1. The read finishes 3 residues shy of the CDR3 end, and the germline J gene is used to complete it. Germline V gene lookup returns CDR1 LNHDA and CDR2 SQIVND (reference sequence). The ends lost 5 bases at V and 5 bases at J; junction bases unmatched: 5. This CDR3 spans 14 amino acids.